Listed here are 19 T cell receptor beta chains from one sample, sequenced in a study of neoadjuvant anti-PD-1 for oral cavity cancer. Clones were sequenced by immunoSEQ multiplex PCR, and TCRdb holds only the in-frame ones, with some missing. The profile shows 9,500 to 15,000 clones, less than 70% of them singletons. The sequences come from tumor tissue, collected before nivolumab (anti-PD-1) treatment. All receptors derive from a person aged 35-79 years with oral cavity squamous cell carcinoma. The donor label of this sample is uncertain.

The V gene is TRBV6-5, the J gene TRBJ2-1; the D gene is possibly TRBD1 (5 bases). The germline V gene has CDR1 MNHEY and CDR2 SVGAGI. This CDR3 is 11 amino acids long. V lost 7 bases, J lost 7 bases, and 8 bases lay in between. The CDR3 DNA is TGTGCCAGCACCTCAGGGAATGAGCAGTTCTTC. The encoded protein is CASTSGNEQFF.

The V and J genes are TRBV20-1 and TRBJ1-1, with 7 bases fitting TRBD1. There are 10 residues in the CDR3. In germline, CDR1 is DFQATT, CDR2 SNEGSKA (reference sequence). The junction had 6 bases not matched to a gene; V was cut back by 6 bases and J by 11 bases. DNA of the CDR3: TGCAGTGCGGAGGACAGGAGGGCTTTCTTT. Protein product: CSAEDRRAFF.

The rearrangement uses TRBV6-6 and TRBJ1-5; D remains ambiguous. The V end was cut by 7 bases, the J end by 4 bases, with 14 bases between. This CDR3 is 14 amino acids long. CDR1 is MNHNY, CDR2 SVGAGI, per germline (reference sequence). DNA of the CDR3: TGTGCCAGCACTCATGGAGGTATTAATCAGCCCCAGCATTTT. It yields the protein CASTHGGINQPQHF.

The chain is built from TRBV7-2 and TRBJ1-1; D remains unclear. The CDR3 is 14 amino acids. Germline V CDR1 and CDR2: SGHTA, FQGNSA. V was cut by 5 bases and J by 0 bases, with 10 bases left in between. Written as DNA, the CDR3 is TGTGCCAGCAGCGACTTCAACCTGAACACTGAAGCTTTCTTT. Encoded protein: CASSDFNLNTEAFF.

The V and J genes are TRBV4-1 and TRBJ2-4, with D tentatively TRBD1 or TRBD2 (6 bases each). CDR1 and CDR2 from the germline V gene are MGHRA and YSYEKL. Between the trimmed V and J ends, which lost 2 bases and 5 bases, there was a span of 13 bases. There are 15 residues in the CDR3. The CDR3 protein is CASSQRGGNENIQYF. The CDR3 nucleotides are TGCGCCAGCAGCCAAAGAGGGGGGAATGAAAACATTCAGTACTTC.

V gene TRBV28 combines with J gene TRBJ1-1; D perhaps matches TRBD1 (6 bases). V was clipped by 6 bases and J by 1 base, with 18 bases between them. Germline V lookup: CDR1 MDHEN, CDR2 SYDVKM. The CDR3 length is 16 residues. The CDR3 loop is CASSRIRQAGNTEAFF. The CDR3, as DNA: TGTGCCAGCAGCCGAATTAGACAGGCTGGGAACACTGAAGCTTTCTTT.

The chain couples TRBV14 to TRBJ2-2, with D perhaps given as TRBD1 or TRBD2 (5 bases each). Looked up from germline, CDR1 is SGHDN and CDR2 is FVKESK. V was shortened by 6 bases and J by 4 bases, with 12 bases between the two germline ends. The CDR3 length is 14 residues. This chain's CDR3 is CASRGPVSTGELFF. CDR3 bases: TGTGCCAGCAGGGGACCGGTCTCCACCGGGGAGCTGTTTTTT.

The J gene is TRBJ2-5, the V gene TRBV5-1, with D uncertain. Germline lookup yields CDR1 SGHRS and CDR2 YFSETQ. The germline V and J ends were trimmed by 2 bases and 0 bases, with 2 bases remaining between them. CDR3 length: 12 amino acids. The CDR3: CASSLNQETQYF. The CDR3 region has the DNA TGCGCCAGCAGCTTAAACCAAGAGACCCAGTACTTC.

CDR3 bases: TGCAGCGGACAGGCCTCTGGGGCCAACGTCCTGACTTTC. As protein: CSGQASGANVLTF. This chain connects TRBV29-1 to TRBJ2-6; tentative D call: TRBD1 (6 bases). CDR3 length: 13 residues. V was shortened by 7 bases and J by 0 bases, with 7 bases between the two germline ends. CDR1 and CDR2 from the germline V gene are SQVTM and ANQGSEA.

The CDR3 region is CASSSRDAAYEQYF. The CDR3 nucleotides read TGTGCCAGCAGTTCCCGGGACGCCGCCTACGAGCAGTACTTC. V and J are TRBV7-9 and TRBJ2-7; D is tentatively TRBD1 or TRBD2 (5 bases each). V was cut by 6 bases and J by 2 bases, with 14 bases left in between. This CDR3 has 14 residues. Germline V gives CDR1 SEHNR, CDR2 FQNEAQ (reference sequence).

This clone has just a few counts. Written as DNA, the CDR3 is TGTGCCAGCAGTGTGGCTGGTGGCTACACCTTC. Its protein is CASSVAGGYTF. This chain joins TRBV6-1 and TRBJ1-2, with no clear D. The germline V and J ends were trimmed by 4 bases and 7 bases, with 7 bases remaining between them. Germline CDR1 MNHNS, CDR2 SASEGT. The CDR3 totals 11 residues.

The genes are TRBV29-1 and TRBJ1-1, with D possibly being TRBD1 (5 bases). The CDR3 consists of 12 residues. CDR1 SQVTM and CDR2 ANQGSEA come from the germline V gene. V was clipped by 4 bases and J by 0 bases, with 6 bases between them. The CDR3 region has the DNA TGCAGCGTTGGACAGTTGAACACTGAAGCTTTCTTT. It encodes CSVGQLNTEAFF.

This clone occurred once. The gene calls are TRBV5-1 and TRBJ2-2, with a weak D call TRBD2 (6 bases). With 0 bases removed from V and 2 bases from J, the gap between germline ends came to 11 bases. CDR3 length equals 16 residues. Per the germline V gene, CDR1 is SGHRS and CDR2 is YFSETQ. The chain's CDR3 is CASSLVVAENTGELFF. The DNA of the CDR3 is TGCGCCAGCAGCTTGGTGGTAGCGGAAAACACCGGGGAGCTGTTTTTT.

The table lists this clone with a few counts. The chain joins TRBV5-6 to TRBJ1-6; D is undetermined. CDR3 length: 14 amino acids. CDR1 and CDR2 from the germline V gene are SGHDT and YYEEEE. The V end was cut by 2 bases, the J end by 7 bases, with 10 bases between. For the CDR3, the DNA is TGTGCCAGCAGCTTCCAGGACCCCAATTCACCCCTCCACTTT. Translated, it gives CASSFQDPNSPLHF. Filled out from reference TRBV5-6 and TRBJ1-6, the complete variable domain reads DAGVTQSPTHLIKTRGQQVTLRCSPKSGHDTVSWYQQALGQGPQFIFQYYEEEERQRGNFPDRFSGHQFPNYSSELNVNALLLGDSALYLCASSFQDPNSPLHFGNGTRLTVT.

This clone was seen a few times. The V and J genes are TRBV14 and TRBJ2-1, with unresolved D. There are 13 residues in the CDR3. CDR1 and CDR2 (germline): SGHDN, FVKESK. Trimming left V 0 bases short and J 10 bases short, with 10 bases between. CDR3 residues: CASSQDREAEQFF. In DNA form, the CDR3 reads TGTGCCAGCAGCCAAGATAGGGAAGCGGAGCAGTTCTTC.

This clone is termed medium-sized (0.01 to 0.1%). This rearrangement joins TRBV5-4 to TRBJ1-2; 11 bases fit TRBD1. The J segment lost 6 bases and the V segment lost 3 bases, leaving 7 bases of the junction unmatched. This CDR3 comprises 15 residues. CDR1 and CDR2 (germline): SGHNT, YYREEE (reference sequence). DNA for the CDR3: TGTGCCAGCAGCTCCCCCGGGACAGGGGGGAATGGCTACACCTTC. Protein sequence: CASSSPGTGGNGYTF.

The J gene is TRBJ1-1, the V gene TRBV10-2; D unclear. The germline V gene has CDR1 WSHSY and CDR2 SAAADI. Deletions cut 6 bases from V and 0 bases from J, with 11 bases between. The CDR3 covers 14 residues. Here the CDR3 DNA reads TGCGCCAGCAGGGCGATTCCCATGAACACTGAAGCTTTCTTT. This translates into CASRAIPMNTEAFF.

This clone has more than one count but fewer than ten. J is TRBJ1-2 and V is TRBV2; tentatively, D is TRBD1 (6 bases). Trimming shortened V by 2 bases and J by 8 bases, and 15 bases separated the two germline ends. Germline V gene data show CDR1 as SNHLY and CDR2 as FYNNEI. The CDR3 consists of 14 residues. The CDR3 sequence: CASSEQGNPGGYTF. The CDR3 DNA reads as TGTGCCAGCAGTGAACAGGGGAATCCCGGGGGCTACACCTTC. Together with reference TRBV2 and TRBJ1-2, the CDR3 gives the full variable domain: EPEVTQTPSHQVTQMGQEVILRCVPISNHLYFYWYRQILGQKVEFLVSFYNNEISEKSEIFDDQFSVERPDGSNFTLKIRSTKLEDSAMYFCASSEQGNPGGYTFGSGTRLTVV.

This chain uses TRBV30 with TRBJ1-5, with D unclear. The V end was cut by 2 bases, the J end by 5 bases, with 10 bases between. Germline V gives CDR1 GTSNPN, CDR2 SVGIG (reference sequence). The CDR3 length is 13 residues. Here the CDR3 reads CAWSQGWDQPQHF. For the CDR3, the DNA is TGTGCCTGGAGTCAAGGGTGGGATCAGCCCCAGCATTTT.